The 20 T cell receptor beta chains given below trace back to one sample, sequenced in a study of blood T cell repertoires in COVID-19. Clones were read by immunoSEQ multiplex PCR, and TCRdb kept only the in-frame ones, dropping some. Of about 190,000 clones listed, 70% to 90% are singletons. The sequenced material came from peripheral blood. The receptors here all came from a middle-aged man with active or convalescent COVID-19.

The chain employs TRBV11-3 and TRBJ2-5; the match to TRBD2 covers 9 bases. The CDR3 length is 14 residues. In germline, CDR1 is SGHNT, CDR2 YENEEA. Trimming at V came to 6 bases and at J to 6 bases, leaving 8 bases not matched to a gene. The CDR3 region is CASRLRGGEKTQYF. The CDR3 coding sequence is TGTGCCAGCAGGTTGCGGGGGGGCGAGAAGACCCAGTACTTC.

The chain carries TRBV3-1 (or the pseudogene TRBV3-2) and TRBJ2-5, with TRBD2 matching 7 bases. Germline V gene sequence: CDR1 LGHDT, CDR2 YNNKEL (reference sequence). Germline trimming cut 4 bases from V and 3 bases from J; bases unmatched to any gene: 5. CDR3 length: 14 amino acids. CDR3 loop: CASSPTGLEETQYF. The CDR3 nucleotides read TGTGCCAGCAGCCCTACAGGACTAGAAGAGACCCAGTACTTC.

Only a few counts were recorded for this clone. The V gene is TRBV28, the J gene TRBJ1-5; TRBD1 is a possible D gene (6 bases). The CDR3 loop spans 13 amino acids. CDR1 is MDHEN and CDR2 is SYDVKM in the germline V gene. The V end lost 6 bases, the J end lost 5 bases, and 11 bases lay between the germline ends. The CDR3 is CASRVGGDQPQHF. The CDR3 bases are TGTGCCAGCAGGGTAGGGGGGGATCAGCCCCAGCATTTT.

The V call is TRBV28, the J call TRBJ1-1; 8 bases are a match to TRBD1. The J segment lost 8 bases and the V segment lost 6 bases, leaving 17 bases of the junction unmatched. Germline assignment: CDR1 MDHEN and CDR2 SYDVKM. This CDR3 contains 16 residues. DNA of the CDR3: TGTGCCAGCAGCCCGACCCCTTTCGGGACAGGATTAGAAGCTTTCTTT. It translates to CASSPTPFGTGLEAFF.

The chain couples TRBV25-1 to TRBJ1-1, with D possibly being TRBD1 (5 bases). The CDR3 has 13 amino acids. Germline values: CDR1 MGHDK, CDR2 SYGVNS. V shed 3 bases and J shed 1 base, with 6 bases lying between them. The CDR3 protein is CASSDRGNTEAFF. The DNA of the CDR3 is TGTGCCAGCAGTGATAGGGGGAACACTGAAGCTTTCTTT.

The chain employs TRBV11-2 and TRBJ2-7, with D hard to call. V lost 0 bases and J 7 bases, leaving 10 bases between the germline ends. This CDR3 region has 13 residues. Germline CDR1 and CDR2: SGHAT and FQNNGV. The CDR3 coding sequence is TGTGCCAGCAGCTTAGAACCTACCTCGGAGCAGTACTTC. It yields the protein CASSLEPTSEQYF. Based on the CDR3 plus reference TRBV11-2 and TRBJ2-7, the full variable domain is EAGVAQSPRYKIIEKRQSVAFWCNPISGHATLYWYQQILGQGPKLLIQFQNNGVVDDSQLPKDRFSAERLKGVDSTLKIQPAKLEDSAVYLCASSLEPTSEQYFGPGTRLTVT.

The rearrangement links TRBV12-3 or TRBV12-4 to TRBJ2-5; 7 bases are a match to TRBD1. The V and J ends lost 6 bases and 5 bases, in that order; junction bases with no gene match: 6. The CDR3 has 13 amino acids. CDR3 nucleotide sequence: TGTGCCAGCAGCCGTCCGGACAGGGAGACCCAGTACTTC. Residues: CASSRPDRETQYF.

The V call is TRBV28, the J call TRBJ1-1; tentative D call: TRBD1 (5 bases). The CDR3 length is 16 residues. CDR1 and CDR2 from the germline V gene are MDHEN and SYDVKM. Trimming took 5 bases from V and 2 from J, leaving 18 bases between them. The DNA of the CDR3 is TGTGCCAGCAGTCCCGGGGGGTCGAGGGTAAACACTGAAGCTTTCTTT. Amino acid sequence: CASSPGGSRVNTEAFF.

This chain joins TRBV20-1 and TRBJ1-1; no reliable D call. The CDR3 sequence is 13 residues long. In germline, CDR1 is DFQATT, CDR2 SNEGSKA (reference sequence). Trimming cost V 3 bases and J 1 base, with 9 bases left between them. CDR3 sequence reads: CSASRVTNTEAFF. In DNA, the CDR3 is TGCAGTGCTAGTCGAGTAACGAACACTGAAGCTTTCTTT.

The V gene is TRBV3-1 (or the pseudogene TRBV3-2), the J gene TRBJ1-5, with D tentatively TRBD1 (5 bases). Trimming took 1 base from V and 4 from J, leaving 8 bases between them. The germline V gene encodes CDR1 LGHDT and CDR2 YNNKEL (reference sequence). There are 14 residues in the CDR3. CDR3 residues: CASSQAGGNQPQHF. The CDR3 coding sequence is TGTGCCAGCAGCCAAGCGGGGGGGAATCAGCCCCAGCATTTT.

This chain's CDR3 is CASSLGAVQPQHF. In DNA, the CDR3 is TGTGCCAGCAGTTTAGGGGCGGTGCAGCCCCAGCATTTT. V gene TRBV28 combines with J gene TRBJ1-5; weak D call: TRBD1 (5 bases). Looked up from germline, CDR1 is MDHEN and CDR2 is SYDVKM. The V end was cut by 2 bases, the J end by 7 bases, with 9 bases between. The length of the CDR3 is 13 residues.

The chain couples TRBV6-5 to TRBJ1-1; D may be TRBD1 (6 bases). This CDR3 has 15 residues. Trimming cost V 0 bases and J 1 base, with 9 bases left between them. Germline V CDR1 and CDR2: MNHEY, SVGAGI. CDR3 coding DNA: TGTGCCAGCAGTTACTCGGGACACGCGAACACTGAAGCTTTCTTT. Translated: CASSYSGHANTEAFF.

This clone was recorded once. This chain links TRBV5-1 with TRBJ2-6; 7 bases fit TRBD1. V lost 4 bases, J lost 4 bases, and 8 bases stayed unmatched. The CDR3 has 16 residues. From germline, CDR1 is SGHRS and CDR2 YFSETQ. This CDR3 reads CASSGPDRLGANVLTF. The CDR3 region has the DNA TGCGCCAGCAGCGGGCCGGACAGGCTCGGGGCCAACGTCCTGACTTTC. The full variable domain, completed using reference TRBV5-1 and TRBJ2-6, is KAGVTQTPRYLIKTRGQQVTLSCSPISGHRSVSWYQQTPGQGLQFLFEYFSETQRNKGNFPGRFSGRQFSNSRSEMNVSTLELGDSALYLCASSGPDRLGANVLTFGAGSRLTVL.

The chain joins TRBV25-1 to TRBJ1-2, with D maybe TRBD1 (5 bases). V gave up 6 bases and J gave up 2 bases, with 10 bases separating them. The germline V gene encodes CDR1 MGHDK and CDR2 SYGVNS. The CDR3 extends over 13 amino acids. The CDR3 bases are TGTGCCAGCAGCACGGACATAAACTATGGCTACACCTTC. Its protein product is CASSTDINYGYTF.

This chain links TRBV4-1 with TRBJ2-2; 16 nucleotides match TRBD2. Germline assignment: CDR1 MGHRA and CDR2 YSYEKL. V gave up 5 bases and J gave up 6 bases; unmatched junction bases: 12. This CDR3 is built from 19 residues. The CDR3 loop reads CASSVKSTGTSGGAGELFF. CDR3 coding DNA: TGCGCCAGCAGCGTAAAATCAACCGGGACTAGCGGGGGGGCCGGGGAGCTGTTTTTT.

Details on this clone: This sample includes further DNA sequences coding for the same CDR3. The chain joins TRBV5-1 to TRBJ2-2; D not resolved. This CDR3 has 15 amino acids. Germline V CDR1 and CDR2: SGHRS, YFSETQ. The germline V and J ends were trimmed by 0 bases and 1 base, with 7 bases remaining between them. The CDR3 protein is CASSLAGRNTGELFF. The CDR3 region has the DNA TGCGCCAGCAGCTTGGCAGGTCGGAACACCGGGGAGCTGTTTTTT.

The chain joins TRBV28 to TRBJ2-5, with 8 bases fitting TRBD1. V shed 1 base, J shed 5 bases, and the junction held 3 bases outside the gene matches. CDR3 length equals 14 residues. From germline, CDR1 is MDHEN and CDR2 SYDVKM. The CDR3: CASSLFRTGETQYF. The CDR3 bases are TGTGCCAGCAGTTTATTTCGGACAGGGGAGACCCAGTACTTC.

The chain carries TRBV7-2 and TRBJ2-3, with 7 bases matching TRBD2. Germline loops: CDR1 SGHTA, CDR2 FQGNSA. This CDR3 has 16 residues. Trimming at V came to 3 bases and at J to 2 bases, leaving 8 bases not matched to a gene. CDR3 loop: CASSFPPAGNTDTQYF. The CDR3 coding sequence is TGTGCCAGCAGCTTCCCCCCAGCGGGGAACACAGATACGCAGTATTTT.

The chain recombines TRBV19 with TRBJ2-7; 11 bases align to TRBD1. Germline V gives CDR1 LNHDA, CDR2 SQIVND (reference sequence). The trim removed 6 bases at V and 5 bases at J, leaving 6 bases unmatched. The CDR3 has 14 residues. The CDR3 sequence is CASSKGQGAHEQYF. In DNA, the CDR3 is TGTGCCAGTAGCAAAGGACAGGGGGCCCACGAGCAGTACTTC.

This chain uses TRBV15 with TRBJ1-3; TRBD1 matches at 10 bases. Looked up from germline, CDR1 is LNHNV and CDR2 is YYDKDF (reference sequence). After removal of 1 base from V and 6 bases from J, the junction contained 3 bases not matched to a gene. The CDR3 loop spans 15 amino acids. This CDR3 is CATSRGGQGVNTIYF. The CDR3 coding sequence is TGTGCCACCAGCAGAGGTGGACAGGGGGTAAACACCATATATTTT.